This is a list of T cell receptor beta chains from one sample in a study of T cell repertoires in cytomegalovirus infection. These receptors' targets are unknown. Via MiXCR, TCRdb re-called the reads, giving one row per CDR3 protein. There are 640,000 or so distinct CDR3 sequences in the sample; around 30% occur only once, and around a sixth lies in the top ten. The material sequenced was cultured PBMCs, taken from culture after CMV antigen stimulation. Every receptor here comes from a human donor in good health (CMV status not recorded). Some clones in this sample may be carry-over from other donors' samples. CDR3s include the opening cysteine and the closing phenylalanine or tryptophan. D genes are given only for firm matches. Clone size is given for some rows only: seen once, a few or many times, or a class if the clone is expanded.

v_gene	j_gene	abundance	d_gene	CDR3aa	CDR3nt
TRBV7-8	TRBJ2-1	-	-	CASSHFPDSYNEQFF	TGTGCCAGCAGCCATTTTCCGGATTCCTACAATGAGCAGTTCTTC
TRBV19	TRBJ1-2	-	-	CATRGGRGNDGYTF	TGTGCCACCCGAGGGGGTAGGGGGAATGATGGCTACACCTTC
TRBV7-9	TRBJ1-6	-	TRBD1	CASSNLMGQPSSYNSPLHF	TGTGCCAGCAGCAACTTGATGGGACAGCCTAGCTCCTATAATTCACCCCTCCACTTT
TRBV7-9	TRBJ2-7	few	TRBD2	CASSHWQLAGAYEQYF	TGTGCCAGCAGCCATTGGCAACTAGCGGGAGCATACGAGCAGTACTTC
TRBV5-1	TRBJ1-4	-	TRBD1	CASSLTRDSNEKLFF	TGCGCCAGCAGCTTGACCCGGGACAGTAATGAAAAACTGTTTTTT
TRBV12-3/TRBV12-4	TRBJ2-7	-	TRBD2	CASSLAPGLAYEQYF	TGTGCCAGCAGTTTAGCGCCGGGACTAGCTTACGAGCAGTACTTC
TRBV7-6	TRBJ1-5	-	-	CASSLGGVGPQHF	TGTGCCAGCAGCTTAGGAGGGGTTGGGCCCCAGCATTTT
TRBV5-1	TRBJ1-2	few	-	CASSPSGATNYGYTF	TGCGCCAGCAGCCCCTCAGGGGCAACTAACTATGGCTACACCTTC
TRBV5-1	TRBJ2-2	-	-	CASSDQTVNTGELFF	TGCGCCAGCAGCGACCAGACAGTGAACACCGGGGAGCTGTTTTTT
TRBV7-2	TRBJ2-7	-	TRBD2	CASSLMGPNVGGEQYF	TGTGCCAGCAGCTTAATGGGACCCAATGTGGGGGGGGAGCAGTACTTC
TRBV5-1	TRBJ2-5	-	-	CASSLGWAGTQETQYF	TGCGCCAGCAGCTTGGGGTGGGCGGGAACCCAAGAGACCCAGTACTTC
TRBV7-4	TRBJ1-4	once	TRBD1	CASSPPGQGLNEKLFF	TGTGCCAGCAGCCCCCCCGGACAGGGCCTTAATGAAAAACTGTTTTTT
TRBV9	TRBJ2-1	-	TRBD1	CASSVATGGSNEQFF	TGTGCCAGCAGCGTAGCTACAGGGGGTAGCAATGAGCAGTTCTTC
TRBV7-2	TRBJ2-1	few	-	CASSFPPGLYNEQFF	TGTGCCAGCAGCTTTCCCCCGGGACTTTACAATGAGCAGTTCTTC
TRBV7-4	TRBJ2-7	many	TRBD1	CASSLPQGPSYEQYF	TGTGCCAGCAGCCTCCCACAGGGGCCCTCCTACGAGCAGTACTTC
TRBV4-1	TRBJ1-4	few	-	CASSQDASPSREKLFF	TGCGCCAGCAGCCAAGATGCCAGCCCATCACGAGAAAAACTGTTTTTT
TRBV29-1	TRBJ2-3	few	-	CSIRGAITMGTDTQYF	TGCAGCATTAGGGGGGCCATTACGATGGGCACAGATACGCAGTATTTT
TRBV4-1	TRBJ2-3	-	-	CASSHPPGSTGWDTQYF	TGCGCCAGCAGCCACCCACCGGGCAGCACCGGGTGGGATACGCAGTATTTT
TRBV20-1	TRBJ1-5	-	-	CSARADVSNQPQHF	TGCAGTGCTAGAGCGGACGTTAGCAATCAGCCCCAGCATTTT
TRBV19	TRBJ2-7	-	-	CASSAMKKQYF	TGTGCCAGTAGTGCGATGAAGAAGCAGTACTTC
TRBV5-6	TRBJ2-7	-	-	CASSLEVIPYEQYF	TGTGCCAGCAGCTTGGAGGTCATCCCCTACGAGCAGTACTTC
TRBV4-1	TRBJ2-5	few	-	CATRETQYF	TGCGCCACGAGGGAGACCCAGTACTTC
TRBV7-2	TRBJ1-3	many	-	CASSLRARGNTIYF	TGTGCCAGCAGCTTGAGAGCTAGGGGGAACACCATATATTTT
TRBV30	TRBJ1-1	-	TRBD1	CAWSLGQGATEAFF	TGTGCCTGGAGCCTCGGACAGGGGGCTACTGAAGCTTTCTTT
TRBV27	TRBJ1-1	few	-	CASSLTRGGGTEAFF	TGTGCCAGCAGTTTAACGCGAGGGGGAGGCACTGAAGCTTTCTTT
TRBV12-3/TRBV12-4	TRBJ1-2	once	-	CASSGTTYYGYTF	TGTGCCAGCAGTGGGACAACCTACTATGGCTACACCTTC
TRBV4-3	TRBJ2-1	once	TRBD2	CASSQAGTSEAKQFF	TGCGCCAGCAGCCAAGCCGGGACTAGCGAGGCCAAGCAGTTCTTC
TRBV10-3	TRBJ1-1	many	TRBD1	CATTGDARGASEAFF	TGTGCCACTACAGGGGACGCAAGGGGTGCGTCCGAAGCTTTCTTT
TRBV5-4	TRBJ2-2	few	-	CASSPTSSRLGHGELFF	TGTGCCAGCAGCCCGACCAGTAGCCGCTTGGGTCACGGGGAGCTGTTTTTT
TRBV18	TRBJ2-3	-	-	CASSFRWFDPRTSTDTQYF	TGTGCCAGCTCCTTTCGGTGGTTCGATCCTCGCACTAGCACAGATACGCAGTATTTT
TRBV19	TRBJ2-2	-	TRBD2	CASSGGGNTGELFF	TGTGCCAGTAGTGGCGGGGGGAACACCGGGGAGCTGTTTTTT
TRBV12-3/TRBV12-4	TRBJ1-5	-	TRBD1	CASSSGQGQPQHF	TGTGCCAGCAGTTCGGGACAGGGTCAGCCCCAGCATTTT
TRBV7-9	TRBJ2-5	few	-	CASSPPSAGASKETQYF	TGTGCCAGCAGCCCCCCTTCGGCGGGGGCCTCAAAAGAGACCCAGTACTTC